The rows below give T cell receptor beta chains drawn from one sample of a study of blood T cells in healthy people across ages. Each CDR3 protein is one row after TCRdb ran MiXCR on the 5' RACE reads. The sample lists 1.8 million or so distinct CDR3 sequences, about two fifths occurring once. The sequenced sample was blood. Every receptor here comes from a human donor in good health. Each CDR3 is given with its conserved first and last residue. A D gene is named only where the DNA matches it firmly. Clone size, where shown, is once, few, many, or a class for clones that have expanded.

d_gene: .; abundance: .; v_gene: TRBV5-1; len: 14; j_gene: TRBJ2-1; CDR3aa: CASSYALGVNEQFF; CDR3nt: TGCGCCAGCAGCTACGCTCTTGGGGTCAATGAGCAGTTCTTC
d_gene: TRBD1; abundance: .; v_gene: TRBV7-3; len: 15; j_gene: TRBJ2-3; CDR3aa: CVSSLGTGRTDTQYF; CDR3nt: TGTGTCAGCAGCCTAGGGACAGGGAGGACAGATACGCAGTATTTT
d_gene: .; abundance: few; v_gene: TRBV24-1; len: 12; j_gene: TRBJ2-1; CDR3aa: CATSDLWNEQFF; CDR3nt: TGTGCCACCAGTGATCTGTGGAATGAGCAGTTCTTC
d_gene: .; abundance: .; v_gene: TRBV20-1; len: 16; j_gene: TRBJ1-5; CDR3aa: CSARDGAALSNQPQHF; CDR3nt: TGCAGTGCTAGAGACGGGGCAGCTTTGAGCAATCAGCCCCAGCATTTT
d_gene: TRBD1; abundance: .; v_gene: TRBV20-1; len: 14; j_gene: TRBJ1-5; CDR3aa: CSARTGNLNQPQHF; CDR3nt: TGCAGTGCCAGGACAGGGAATTTAAATCAGCCCCAGCATTTT
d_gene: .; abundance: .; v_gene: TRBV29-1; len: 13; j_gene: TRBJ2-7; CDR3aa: CSVHGRYSYEQYF; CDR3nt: TGCAGCGTTCACGGACGATACTCCTACGAGCAGTACTTC
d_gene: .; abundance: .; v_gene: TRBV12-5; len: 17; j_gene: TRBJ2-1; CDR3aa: CASGASRDSGSYNEQFF; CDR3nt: TGTGCTAGTGGTGCTTCCCGGGACTCAGGATCCTACAATGAGCAGTTCTTC
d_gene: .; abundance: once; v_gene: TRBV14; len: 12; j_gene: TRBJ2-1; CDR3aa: CASSQGTVEQFF; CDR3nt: TGTGCCAGCAGCCAAGGAACAGTTGAGCAGTTCTTC
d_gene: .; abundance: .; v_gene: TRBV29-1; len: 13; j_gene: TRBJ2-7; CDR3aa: CSVERGDTYEQYF; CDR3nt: TGCAGCGTTGAACGTGGTGACACATACGAGCAGTACTTC
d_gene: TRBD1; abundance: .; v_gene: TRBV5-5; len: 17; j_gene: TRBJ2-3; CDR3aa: CASSGSLGTGPTDTQYF; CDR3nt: TGTGCCAGCAGTGGGTCGCTCGGGACAGGGCCCACAGATACGCAGTATTTT
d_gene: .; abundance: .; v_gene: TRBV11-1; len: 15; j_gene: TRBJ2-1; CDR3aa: CASSTRDNFRNEQFF; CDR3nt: TGTGCCAGCAGCACCCGGGACAACTTTAGGAATGAGCAGTTCTTC
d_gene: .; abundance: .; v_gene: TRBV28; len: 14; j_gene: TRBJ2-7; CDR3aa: CASSPILSLYEQYF; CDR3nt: TGTGCCAGCAGCCCTATTTTGTCGCTCTACGAGCAGTACTTC
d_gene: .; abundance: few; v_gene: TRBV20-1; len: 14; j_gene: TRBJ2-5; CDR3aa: CSATLGWVGETQYF; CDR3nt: TGCAGTGCTACTCTAGGGTGGGTTGGGGAGACCCAGTACTTC
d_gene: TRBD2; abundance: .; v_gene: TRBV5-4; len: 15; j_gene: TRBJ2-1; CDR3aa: CASSLGLAGEYEQFF; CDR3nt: TGTGCCAGCAGCTTGGGGCTAGCGGGGGAATATGAGCAGTTCTTC
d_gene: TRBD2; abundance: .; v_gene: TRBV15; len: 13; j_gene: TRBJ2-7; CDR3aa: CATSSSGGYEQYF; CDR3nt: TGTGCCACCAGCAGTTCGGGGGGATACGAGCAGTACTTC
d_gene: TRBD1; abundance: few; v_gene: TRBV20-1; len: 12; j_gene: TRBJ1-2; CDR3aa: CSAFTGGRGYTF; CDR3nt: TGCAGTGCTTTTACAGGGGGACGAGGCTACACCTTC
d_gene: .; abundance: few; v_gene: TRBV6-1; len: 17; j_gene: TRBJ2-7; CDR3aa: CATLPITGSSSSYEQYF; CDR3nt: TGTGCCACCCTACCAATAACAGGTTCTTCGAGCTCCTACGAGCAGTACTTC
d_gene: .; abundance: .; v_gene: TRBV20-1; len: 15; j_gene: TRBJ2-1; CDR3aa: CSARDRARGRNEQFF; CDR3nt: TGCAGTGCTAGAGATAGGGCCAGGGGTAGGAATGAGCAGTTCTTC
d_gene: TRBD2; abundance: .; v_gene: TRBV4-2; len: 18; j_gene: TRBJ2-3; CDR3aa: CASSQEDSTSGSTDTQYF; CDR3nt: TGTGCCAGCAGCCAAGAGGATTCTACTAGCGGTAGCACAGATACGCAGTATTTT
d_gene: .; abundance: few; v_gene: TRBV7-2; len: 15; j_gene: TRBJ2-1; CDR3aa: CASSSLTGGYNEQFF; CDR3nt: TGTGCCAGCAGCTCACTGACAGGAGGGTACAATGAGCAGTTCTTC
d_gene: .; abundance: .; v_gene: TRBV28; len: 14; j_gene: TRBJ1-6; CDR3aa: CASRPQGRDSPLHF; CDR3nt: TGTGCCAGCAGGCCTCAGGGGCGAGATTCACCCCTCCACTTT
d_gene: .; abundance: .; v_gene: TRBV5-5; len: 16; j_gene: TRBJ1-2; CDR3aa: CASSFQYTIPNYGYTF; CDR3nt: TGTGCCAGCAGCTTTCAATACACTATTCCTAACTATGGCTACACCTTC
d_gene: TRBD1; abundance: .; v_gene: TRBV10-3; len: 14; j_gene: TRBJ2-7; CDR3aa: CAITRTGEAYEQYF; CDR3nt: TGTGCCATCACCAGGACAGGGGAGGCCTACGAGCAGTACTTC
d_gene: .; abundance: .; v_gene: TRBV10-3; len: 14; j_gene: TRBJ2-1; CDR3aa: CANAGGTPYNEQFF; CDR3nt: TGTGCCAACGCAGGGGGGACTCCCTACAATGAGCAGTTCTTC
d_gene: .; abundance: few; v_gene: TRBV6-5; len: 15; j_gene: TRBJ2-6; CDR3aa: CASSRQYSGANVLTF; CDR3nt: TGTGCCAGCAGTCGCCAGTACTCTGGGGCCAACGTCCTGACTTTC
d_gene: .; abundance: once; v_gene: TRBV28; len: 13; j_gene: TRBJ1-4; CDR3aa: CASYGQINEKLFF; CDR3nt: TGTGCCAGCTACGGGCAGATTAATGAAAAACTGTTTTTT
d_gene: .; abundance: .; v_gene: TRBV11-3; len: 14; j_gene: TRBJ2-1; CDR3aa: CASSSQGSVYEQFF; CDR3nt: TGTGCCAGCAGCTCTCAGGGCTCTGTGTATGAGCAGTTCTTC
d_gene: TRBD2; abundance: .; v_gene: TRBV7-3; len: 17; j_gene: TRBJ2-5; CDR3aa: CASSSTGGLAGQETQYF; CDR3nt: TGTGCCAGCAGCTCGACGGGGGGACTAGCGGGGCAAGAGACCCAGTACTTC
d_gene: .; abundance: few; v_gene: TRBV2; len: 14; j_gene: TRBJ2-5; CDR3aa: CASIEGLIPETQYF; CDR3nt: TGTGCTAGCATCGAGGGGCTGATCCCAGAGACCCAGTACTTC
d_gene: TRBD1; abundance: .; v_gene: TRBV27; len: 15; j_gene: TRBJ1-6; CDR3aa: CASSYRTGIYSPLHF; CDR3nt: TGTGCCAGCAGTTACCGGACAGGGATTTATTCACCCCTCCACTTT
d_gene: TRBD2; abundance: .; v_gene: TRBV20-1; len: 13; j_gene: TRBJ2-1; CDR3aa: CSAPGTTIDEQFF; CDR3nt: TGCAGTGCTCCCGGGACTACGATCGATGAGCAGTTCTTC
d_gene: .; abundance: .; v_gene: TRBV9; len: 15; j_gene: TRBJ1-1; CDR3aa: CASSVAIRGNTEAFF; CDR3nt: TGTGCCAGCAGCGTAGCCATCAGGGGGAACACTGAAGCTTTCTTT
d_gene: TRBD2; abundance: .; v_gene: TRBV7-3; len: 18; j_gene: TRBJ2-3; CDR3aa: CASSLRVLASGNTDTQYF; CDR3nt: TGTGCCAGCAGCTTAAGGGTACTGGCTAGCGGGAACACAGATACGCAGTATTTT
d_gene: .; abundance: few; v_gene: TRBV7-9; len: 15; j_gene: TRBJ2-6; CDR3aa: CASSPVGPGANVLTF; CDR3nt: TGTGCCAGCAGCCCGGTGGGGCCTGGGGCCAACGTCCTGACTTTC
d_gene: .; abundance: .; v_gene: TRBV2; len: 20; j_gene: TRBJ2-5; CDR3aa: CASSEPTGTRSRTIKGTQYF; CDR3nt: TGTGCCAGCAGTGAACCCACCGGGACTCGCAGCCGCACAATTAAAGGGACCCAGTACTTC
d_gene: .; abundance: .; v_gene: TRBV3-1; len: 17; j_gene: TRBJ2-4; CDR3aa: CASSQEVRRSAKNIQYF; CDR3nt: TGTGCCAGCAGCCAAGAGGTGCGACGGTCAGCCAAAAACATTCAGTACTTC
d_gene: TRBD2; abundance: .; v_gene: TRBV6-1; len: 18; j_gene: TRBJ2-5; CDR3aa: CASNDPGLAGERQETQYF; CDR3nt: TGTGCCAGCAACGACCCGGGACTAGCGGGGGAACGTCAAGAGACCCAGTACTTC
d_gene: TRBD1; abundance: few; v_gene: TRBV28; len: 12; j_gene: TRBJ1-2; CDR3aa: CATTGTFYGYTF; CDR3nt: TGTGCCACGACAGGGACTTTTTATGGCTACACCTTC
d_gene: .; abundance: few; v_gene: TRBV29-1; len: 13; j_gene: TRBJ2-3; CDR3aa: CSVVSRSTDTQYF; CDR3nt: TGCAGCGTTGTGTCGCGTTCCACAGATACGCAGTATTTT
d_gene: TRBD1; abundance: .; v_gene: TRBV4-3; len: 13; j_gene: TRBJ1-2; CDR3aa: CASSQVTGDGYTF; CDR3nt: TGCGCCAGCAGCCAAGTGACAGGGGATGGCTACACCTTC
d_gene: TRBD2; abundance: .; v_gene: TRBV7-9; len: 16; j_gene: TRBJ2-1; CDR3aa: CASSPRGGYSYNEQFF; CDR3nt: TGTGCCAGCAGCCCCCGGGGGGGGTACTCCTACAATGAGCAGTTCTTC
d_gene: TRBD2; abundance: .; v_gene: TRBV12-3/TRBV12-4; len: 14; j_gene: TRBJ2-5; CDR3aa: CATSEGTNQETQYF; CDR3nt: TGTGCCACCTCGGAGGGGACTAATCAAGAGACCCAGTACTTC
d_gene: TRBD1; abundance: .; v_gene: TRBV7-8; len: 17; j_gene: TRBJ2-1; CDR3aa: CASSSSQGQTDYNEQFF; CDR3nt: TGTGCCAGCAGCTCTTCACAGGGGCAAACTGACTACAATGAGCAGTTCTTC